The clone carrying this T cell receptor (beta chain) was counted a few times. What it binds is not known. This record belongs to a study of CD8 T cells in ankylosing spondylitis. Study results and caveats: There was reportedly significant enrichment of clones that were disease-linked in matched ankylosing spondylitis synovial fluid. Relatively scarce in peripheral blood, disease-linked clones were CD8+. What seemed typical of ankylosing spondylitis blood was a TCR beta motif built from about 8 highly homologous variants.

A quantitative 5'-RACE method, one with molecular barcodes, was used to make TCR beta libraries. A single record per CDR3 protein comes from TCRdb applying MiXCR to the 5' RACE reads. The repertoire holds 500,000 to 550,000 distinct CDR3 sequences, approximately 11% seen once, with approximately 6.3% in the top ten. The V end lost 1 base, the J end lost 4 bases, and 5 bases lay between the germline ends. The CDR3 sequence is 13 residues long. The germline CDR1 and CDR2 sequences are MGHRA and YSYEKL. Sequencing was performed on blood, either unsorted or a sorted T cell fraction (not recorded which). The sequence derives from a male donor with ankylosing spondylitis. This chain connects TRBV4-1 to TRBJ2-1; D gene ambiguous. The CDR3 nucleotides read TGCGCCAGCAGCCAAGCCTGGTACAATGAGCAGTTCTTC. Protein product: CASSQAWYNEQFF.